Each of the 27 T cell receptor beta chains below was sequenced from the same sample in a study of cytomegalovirus exposure and HLA in healthy donors. The PCR employed 60 Vbeta primers together with 13 Jbeta primers. Method: immunoSEQ multiplex PCR; TCRdb's copy keeps in-frame clones and lacks some. The sample lists approximately 180,000 clones; around 75% were seen once. The sequencing input was PBMCs. Every receptor here comes from a young woman in good health and CMV-seronegative.

The chain joins TRBV6-1 to TRBJ2-3; TRBD2 agrees at 9 bases. The trim removed 6 bases at V and 1 base at J, leaving 5 bases unmatched. From germline, CDR1 is MNHNS and CDR2 SASEGT. This CDR3 spans 15 amino acids. CDR3 nucleotides: TGTGCCAGCAGGTCCTCTAGCGGGGGCACAGATACGCAGTATTTT. Residues: CASRSSSGGTDTQYF.

CDR3 residues: CASSPRSESSGNTIYF. CDR3 in DNA: TGTGCCAGCAGCCCCAGATCGGAGAGCTCTGGAAACACCATATATTTT. The chain carries TRBV5-5 and TRBJ1-3; D call uncertain. V lost 4 bases and J 0 bases, leaving 14 bases between the germline ends. Germline CDR1 and CDR2: SGHKS and YYEKEE (reference sequence). This CDR3 is 16 amino acids long.

This chain links TRBV27 with TRBJ1-5; D is uncertain. The germline CDR1 and CDR2 sequences are MNHEY and SMNVEV (reference sequence). This CDR3 contains 15 residues. V dropped 5 bases and J dropped 0 bases, with 11 bases sitting between them. The DNA of the CDR3 is TGTGCCAGCAGTCCCCTGGGCTATAGCAATCAGCCCCAGCATTTT. Translation gives CASSPLGYSNQPQHF.

Turning to this clone: The junction does not match germline at one end; this may be a read error. The same CDR3 can be traced to other DNA sequences in this sample. The chain has TRBV7-9 and TRBJ2-7; 7 nucleotides agree with TRBD1. CDR1 and CDR2 from the germline V gene are SEHNR and FQNEAQ (reference sequence). The CDR3 spans 14 residues. CDR3 region: CASSPTGAPYEQYF. In DNA, the CDR3 is TGTGCCAGCAGCCCCACAGGGGCCCCCTACGAGCAATACTTC.

The rearrangement uses TRBV7-2 and TRBJ2-1, with 9 bases that match TRBD2. The V gene's germline CDR1 is SGHTA and CDR2 FQGNSA. With 2 bases clipped from V and 2 bases from J, the junction kept 1 base outside the gene matches. CDR3 length equals 15 residues. The CDR3 nucleotides read TGTGCCAGCAGCTTACTAGCGGGAACCTACAATGAGCAGTTCTTC. The encoded protein is CASSLLAGTYNEQFF.

This clone showed up just once. CDR3 DNA: TGTGCCAGCAGCTTACCCTCTACAGGGAGTTGGGGCTACACCTTC. It encodes CASSLPSTGSWGYTF. V is TRBV7-2 and J is TRBJ1-2; D might be TRBD1 (6 bases). CDR1 SGHTA and CDR2 FQGNSA come from the germline V gene. The CDR3 extends over 15 amino acids. V lost 2 bases and J lost 8, with 18 bases in between.

This clone came up once. V usage is TRBV30 and J usage is TRBJ1-1; no firm D call. The length of the CDR3 is 13 residues. Germline loops: CDR1 GTSNPN, CDR2 SVGIG (reference sequence). V lost 2 bases and J lost 3, with 10 bases in between. Written as DNA, the CDR3 is TGTGCCTGGAGTATAACAGTATACACTGAAGCTTTCTTT. Translating it yields CAWSITVYTEAFF.

The J gene is TRBJ2-1, the V gene TRBV19, with 7 bases matching TRBD2. Germline trimming cut 3 bases from V and 7 bases from J; bases unmatched to any gene: 6. Germline V gives CDR1 LNHDA, CDR2 SQIVND (reference sequence). The CDR3 is 14 residues long. CDR3 in DNA: TGTGCCAGTAGTATTCCGGGACTACTGAATGAGCAGTTCTTC. Amino acid sequence: CASSIPGLLNEQFF.

This clone was seen only a few times. The chain couples TRBV6-4 to TRBJ2-3, with TRBD1 matching over 8 bases. V was pared by 2 bases and J by 3 bases, with 4 bases of the junction left unmatched. Germline-derived CDR1 and CDR2 are MRHNA and SNTAGT. This CDR3 is built from 15 residues. This chain's CDR3 is CASSDGQGGTDTQYF. As DNA, the CDR3 is TGTGCCAGCAGTGACGGACAGGGAGGAACAGATACGCAGTATTTT.

V and J are TRBV28 and TRBJ2-1; D unresolved. The CDR3 consists of 15 residues. In germline, CDR1 is MDHEN, CDR2 SYDVKM. V gave up 6 bases and J gave up 5 bases, with 17 bases separating them. The CDR3 DNA is TGTGCCAGCAGCCCCCGCCGGGTTTATAACAATGAGCAGTTCTTC. Its protein product is CASSPRRVYNNEQFF.

This clone was counted a single time. The gene calls are TRBV19 and TRBJ1-1, with D unclear. CDR3 length equals 13 residues. CDR1 is LNHDA and CDR2 is SQIVND in the germline V gene (reference sequence). Trimming pared 7 bases from V and 4 bases from J, leaving 13 bases between. The CDR3 bases are TGTGCCAGTACCGGGGTTCGGTTCACTGAAGCTTTCTTT. This gives the protein CASTGVRFTEAFF. Based on the CDR3 plus reference TRBV19 and TRBJ1-1, the full variable domain is DGGITQSPKYLFRKEGQNVTLSCEQNLNHDAMYWYRQDPGQGLRLIYYSQIVNDFQKGDIAEGYSVSREKKESFPLTVTSAQKNPTAFYLCASTGVRFTEAFFGQGTRLTVV.

For the CDR3, the DNA is TGTGCCACCGGGGATGGAGGGCTCTACGAGCAGTACTTC. Translated: CATGDGGLYEQYF. The J gene is TRBJ2-5, the V gene TRBV28; tentatively, D is TRBD2 (6 bases). The tail of the sequence fits TRBJ2-7 better, so the J call may be wrong. The CDR3 is 13 residues long. CDR1 and CDR2 (germline): MDHEN, SYDVKM.

This clone appeared once. The chain recombines TRBV5-1 with TRBJ2-7; D might be TRBD2 (5 bases). Germline values: CDR1 SGHRS, CDR2 YFSETQ. The V gene lost 9 bases and the J gene lost 6 bases, with 13 bases spanning the gap. The CDR3 runs 11 residues. CDR3 in amino acids: CATIGGGEQYF. The DNA of the CDR3 is TGCGCCACCATAGGAGGCGGCGAGCAGTACTTC.

The V call is TRBV14, the J call TRBJ2-7; 7 bases are shared with TRBD2. V lost 1 base and J lost 6; bases outside the gene matches: 6. Germline V gene lookup returns CDR1 SGHDN and CDR2 FVKESK. The CDR3 totals 14 residues. This CDR3 is CASSQGRTRTEQYF. The CDR3 coding sequence is TGTGCCAGCAGCCAAGGGCGGACTAGGACCGAGCAGTACTTC.

Only a few counts were recorded for this clone. This sequence joins TRBV11-2 and TRBJ1-1; a possible D gene is TRBD1 (5 bases). CDR1 and CDR2 from the germline V gene are SGHAT and FQNNGV. The V end lost 5 bases, the J end lost 5 bases, and 9 bases lay between the germline ends. The CDR3 has 12 amino acids. CDR3 protein: CASSLRGTEAFF. In DNA form, the CDR3 reads TGTGCCAGCAGCCTTCGGGGGACTGAAGCTTTCTTT.

This clone showed up just once. CDR3 loop: CASSLVSSYEQYF. DNA of the CDR3: TGTGCCAGCAGCTTAGTTAGCTCCTACGAGCAGTACTTC. This sequence joins TRBV11-2 and TRBJ2-7; no reliable D call. The germline CDR1 and CDR2 sequences are SGHAT and FQNNGV. The germline V and J ends were trimmed by 1 base and 0 bases, with 4 bases remaining between them. CDR3 length: 13 residues.

V usage is TRBV7-2 and J usage is TRBJ1-5, with D tentatively TRBD1 (6 bases). Deletions cut 3 bases from V and 11 bases from J, with 26 bases between. Germline V gene lookup returns CDR1 SGHTA and CDR2 FQGNSA. The CDR3 totals 17 residues. CDR3 residues: CASSLDGLQGEKESQHF. In nucleotides, the CDR3 is TGTGCCAGCAGCTTGGATGGGTTACAGGGTGAGAAGGAGTCCCAGCATTTT.

The chain couples TRBV5-1 to TRBJ2-1; 9 bases fit TRBD1. CDR1 is SGHRS and CDR2 is YFSETQ in the germline V gene. This CDR3 contains 15 residues. The V and J ends lost 4 bases and 5 bases, in that order; junction bases with no gene match: 7. The CDR3 DNA follows: TGCGCCAGCAGCCCAGGACAGGGGTCCGACAATGAGCAGTTCTTC. Protein product: CASSPGQGSDNEQFF.

In this sample, this clone turned up once. This chain joins TRBV5-1 and TRBJ1-1; a possible D gene is TRBD1 (6 bases). Trimming removed 1 base from V and 0 bases from J, with 19 bases in between. Germline lookup yields CDR1 SGHRS and CDR2 YFSETQ. The CDR3 is 18 amino acids. CDR3: CASSLWGQGLTMNTEAFF. The DNA for the CDR3 is TGCGCCAGCAGCTTGTGGGGGCAGGGTCTAACCATGAACACTGAAGCTTTCTTT.

The chain joins TRBV23-1 to TRBJ1-5, with 10 bases identical to TRBD1. TRBV23-1 is placed among ORFs of uncertain function. The CDR3 loop spans 15 amino acids. Germline trimming cut 8 bases from V and 7 bases from J; bases unmatched to any gene: 11. The CDR3 sequence is CASSHRDRGGQPQHF. CDR3 nucleotides: TGCGCCAGCTCTCATAGGGACAGGGGTGGGCAGCCCCAGCATTTT.

This chain uses TRBV11-2 with TRBJ1-1; a weak D match, TRBD1 (6 bases). V was trimmed by 4 bases and J by 8 bases, leaving 11 bases between them. This CDR3 contains 12 residues. Germline values: CDR1 SGHAT, CDR2 FQNNGV. The CDR3 DNA sequence: TGTGCCAGCAGCTCGCCGACAGGCGAAGCTTTCTTT. This gives the protein CASSSPTGEAFF.

This clone was found a few times. This chain connects TRBV19 to TRBJ1-1; 8 positions match TRBD1. Germline assignment: CDR1 LNHDA and CDR2 SQIVND (reference sequence). The CDR3 runs to 14 residues. Trimming at V came to 4 bases and at J to 6 bases, leaving 7 bases not matched to a gene. The CDR3 region has the DNA TGTGCCAGTAGTACCGGGACAGGCTACTCTGAAGCTTTCTTT. It is translated as CASSTGTGYSEAFF.

The rearrangement links TRBV19 to TRBJ2-2; 7 nucleotides agree with TRBD2. Germline values: CDR1 LNHDA, CDR2 SQIVND (reference sequence). V lost 4 bases to trimming and J lost 2 bases; unmatched junction nucleotides: 4. CDR3 length equals 15 residues. CDR3 amino acids: CASSKSSGNTGELFF. The CDR3 DNA is TGTGCCAGTAGTAAATCTAGCGGTAACACCGGGGAGCTGTTTTTT.

The chain couples TRBV15 to TRBJ1-6, with D possibly matching TRBD1 (5 bases). The V and J ends lost 0 bases and 9 bases respectively, with 9 bases between them. The CDR3 totals 14 residues. Germline V gene data show CDR1 as LNHNV and CDR2 as YYDKDF (reference sequence). The CDR3 spells CATSRDLGGSPLHF. For the CDR3, the DNA is TGTGCCACCAGCAGAGATCTCGGGGGTTCACCCCTCCACTTT. The complete variable domain, with remaining parts taken from reference TRBV15 and TRBJ1-6, reads DAMVIQNPRYQVTQFGKPVTLSCSQTLNHNVMYWYQQKSSQAPKLLFHYYDKDFNNEADTPDNFQSRRPNTSFCFLDIRSPGLGDTAMYLCATSRDLGGSPLHFGNGTRLTVT.

The chain couples TRBV27 to TRBJ1-1; 10 positions agree with TRBD1. The CDR3 consists of 16 residues. V was pared by 11 bases and J by 5 bases, with 17 bases of the junction left unmatched. Germline CDR1 MNHEY, CDR2 SMNVEV (reference sequence). Here the CDR3 DNA reads TGTGCCCGCAAGGAACGGGGACAGGGGAATCGGACTGAAGCTTTCTTT. This translates into CARKERGQGNRTEAFF.

This chain's CDR3 is CASSLPAAHTDTQYF. The DNA for the CDR3 is TGTGCCAGCAGCTTGCCCGCAGCGCACACAGATACGCAGTATTTT. The chain combines TRBV5-6 with TRBJ2-3, with D unclear. The V gene lost 1 base and the J gene lost 2 bases, with 11 bases spanning the gap. From germline, CDR1 is SGHDT and CDR2 YYEEEE. The CDR3 length is 15 residues.

The rearrangement uses TRBV6-6 and TRBJ1-4; TRBD1 might be the D (5 bases). CDR3 length: 16 residues. Germline lookup yields CDR1 MNHNY and CDR2 SVGAGI (reference sequence). Trimming stripped 2 bases from V and 4 bases from J, with 14 bases between. CDR3 residues: CASSYGGAGNNEKLFF. For the CDR3, the DNA is TGTGCCAGCAGTTACGGCGGCGCAGGGAATAATGAAAAACTGTTTTTT.